The following is a TCR beta chain sequence with its context. This clonotype has at least ten counts. Its antigen remains unidentified. The record has no base qualities; no much larger clone is one base away. This record comes from a study of blood T cells in healthy people across ages (dated by TCRdb to between 2015 and 2017). With respect to the entire study: Template switching captured roughly one uniquely barcoded TCR beta cDNA molecule per two T cells in model experiments. Two additional independent replicas of 1 million unique cDNA reads from the same blood draw were analyzed for two donors (one aged 18 to 30 and one aged 80 or older). The study measured age-related changes in TCR beta repertoire diversity using deep sequencing normalized with unique cDNA molecular identifiers. Donors were grouped into four age groups: young (average approximately 16 years), middle-aged (39), aged (around 56) and long-lived (approximately 78). To avoid experimental bias, donors of different ages were randomly spread across the sequencing lanes. General conclusions and limits of the study: Compared with the aged group, the long-lived group had more naive CD4+ T cells, fewer expanded clones and increased TCR diversity, suggesting age selection. Total diversity estimates from one million sequenced T cells were considered lower bounds and underestimates. A strong correlation was found between observed TCR beta diversity and the percentage of naive T cells measured by flow cytometry. The CMV infection status of donors was not known, potentially confounding age-related changes in expanded clonotypes. Bulk unsorted PBMC profiling prevented conclusive comparison of naive and antigen-experienced compartments. As age increased, observed TCR beta diversity per million T cells dropped in a roughly linear way, and a significant reduction was already evident by age about 36.

Per the germline V gene, SGHRS is the CDR1 and YFSETQ is the CDR2. Relative to germline, V is 3 bases shorter and J is 2 bases shorter, with 21 bases between their ends. The CDR3 covers 17 residues, taking in both the cysteine and the phenylalanine. Of the read, only the CDR3 DNA is kept; its 51 bases are in frame from base 1. Library prep was done by 5' RACE. The sequencer was an Illumina HiSeq 2500. The second PCR ran for roughly 7 to 12 cycles and used a J-beta primer mix along with a sample-barcoded 5' primer. A template-switch 5' adaptor carrying 12 random nucleotides introduced a unique molecular identifier onto each TCR beta cDNA molecule. Each sample yielded at least 2.5 million CDR3-containing paired-end reads. The Mint cDNA synthesis kit, primed by a TRBC-specific oligonucleotide, was used to synthesize first-strand cDNA from all RNA. Following uracil-DNA glycosylase treatment, all cDNA underwent a first 18-cycle PCR with the universal primers M1SS and BC2_uni_R. As for how the authors treated the data: Each sample was normalized by randomly selecting 1 million high-quality reads, each carrying a distinct molecular identifier. Instead of being binned into consensus sequences, reads with shared molecular identifiers were discarded. MiTCR, set to a Q25 quality threshold and the strictest error-elimination algorithm, was used for CDR3 identification, clonotype clustering and error correction. A nonparametric unseen species model with Euler transformation was used to estimate a lower bound on total TCR beta diversity. TCRdb reprocessing: public reads trimmed at Q25 with fastp, clones called with MiXCR, in-frame beta chains kept. When rows share a CDR3 protein, they turn into one entry using the most common DNA and genes. Clone size and V and J calls follow TCRdb, not the original study. This sample comprises hundreds of thousands of distinct CDR3 sequences, about 50% of them detected only once. Approximately 12% of the sample goes to the ten largest clones.

The roughly 39 donors, aged about 6 to 100 years, were systemically healthy Caucasian individuals from Russia. Each donor gave about 9.8 milliliters of peripheral blood, drawn into EDTA-treated Vacutainer tubes. Ficoll-Paque density-gradient centrifugation was used to isolate PBMCs, with at least 6 million per sample. Trizol reagent was used to extract total RNA from PBMCs, with at least 6 micrograms per sample. For every donor, an aliquot of PBMCs went through flow cytometry to measure the percentages of naive CD45RAhigh/CD27high T cells. This chain is built from TRBV5-1 and TRBJ2-7; a weak D assignment points to TRBD2 (5 bases agree). The TCR sequence derives from a woman of 80 years or more in good health. The sequenced sample consisted of blood. The nucleotide sequence is TGCGCCAGCAGCTGGGCCCGGGAACCCTTTGACGCCTACGAGCAGTACTTC. Its protein product is CASSWAREPFDAYEQYF.